This entry describes one T cell receptor beta chain. A sample-barcoded 5' primer and a J-beta primer mix were used in a second PCR of roughly 6 to 11 cycles. TCRdb itself ran the 5' RACE reads through MiXCR, one entry per CDR3 protein. The sample carries fewer than 1,200,000 distinct CDR3 sequences, around 25% recorded once. This record comes from a study of blood T cells in healthy people across ages. This CDR3 region has 15 residues. The V gene's germline CDR1 is KGHDR and CDR2 SFDVKD. Trimming removed 9 bases from V and 7 bases from J, with 21 bases in between. Another study also made use of these data, one on T cells of mothers and their children.

Material: blood. This rearrangement joins TRBV24-1 to TRBJ2-1, with D perhaps TRBD1 (6 bases). This TCR was sampled from a girl aged 2 to 10 in good health. The CDR3 is CATSHPDRFENEQFF. CDR3 nucleotide sequence: TGTGCCACCTCTCATCCTGACAGGTTTGAGAATGAGCAGTTCTTC.